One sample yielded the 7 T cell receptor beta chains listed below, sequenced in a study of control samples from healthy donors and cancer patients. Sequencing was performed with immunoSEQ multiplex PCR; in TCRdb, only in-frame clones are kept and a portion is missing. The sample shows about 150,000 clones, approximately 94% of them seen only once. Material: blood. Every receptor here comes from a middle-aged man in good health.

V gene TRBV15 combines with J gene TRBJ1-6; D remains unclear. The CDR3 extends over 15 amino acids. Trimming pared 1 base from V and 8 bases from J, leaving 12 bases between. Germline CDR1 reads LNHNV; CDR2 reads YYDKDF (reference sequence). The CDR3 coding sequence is TGTGCCACCAGCAGAGCTGGGTTGGGATATTCACCCCTCCACTTT. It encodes CATSRAGLGYSPLHF.

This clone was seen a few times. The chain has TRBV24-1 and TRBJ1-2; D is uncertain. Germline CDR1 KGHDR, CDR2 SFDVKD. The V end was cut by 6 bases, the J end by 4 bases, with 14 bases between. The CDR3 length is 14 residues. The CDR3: CATSPEGVVYGYTF. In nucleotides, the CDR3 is TGTGCCACCAGTCCGGAAGGAGTGGTCTATGGCTACACCTTC.

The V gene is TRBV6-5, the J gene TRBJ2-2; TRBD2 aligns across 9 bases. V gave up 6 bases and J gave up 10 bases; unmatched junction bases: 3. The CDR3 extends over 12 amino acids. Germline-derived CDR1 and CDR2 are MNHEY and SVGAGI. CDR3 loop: CASSGGGAELFF. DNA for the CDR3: TGTGCCAGCAGCGGCGGGGGGGCGGAGCTGTTTTTT.

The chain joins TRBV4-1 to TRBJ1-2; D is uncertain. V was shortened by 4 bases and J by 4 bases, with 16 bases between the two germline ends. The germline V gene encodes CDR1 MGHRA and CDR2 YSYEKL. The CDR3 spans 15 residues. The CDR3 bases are TGCGCCAGCAGCCCGGCGGGGTCTTATAGCTATGGCTACACCTTC. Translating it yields CASSPAGSYSYGYTF.

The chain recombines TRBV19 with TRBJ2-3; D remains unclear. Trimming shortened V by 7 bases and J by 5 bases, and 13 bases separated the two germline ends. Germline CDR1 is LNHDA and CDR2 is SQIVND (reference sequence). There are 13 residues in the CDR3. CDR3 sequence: CASTPSIGDTQYF. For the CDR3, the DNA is TGTGCCAGTACCCCCTCCATCGGAGATACGCAGTATTTT.

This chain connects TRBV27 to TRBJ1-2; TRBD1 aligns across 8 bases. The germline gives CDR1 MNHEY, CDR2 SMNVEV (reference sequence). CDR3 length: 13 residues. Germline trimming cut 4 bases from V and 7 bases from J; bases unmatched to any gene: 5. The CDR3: CASSWQGAGGYTF. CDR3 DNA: TGTGCCAGCAGTTGGCAGGGGGCGGGTGGCTACACCTTC.

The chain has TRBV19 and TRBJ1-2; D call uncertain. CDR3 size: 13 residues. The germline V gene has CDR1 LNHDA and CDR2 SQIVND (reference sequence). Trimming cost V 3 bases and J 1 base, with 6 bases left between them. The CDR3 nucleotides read TGTGCCAGTAGTATTAAGCTTAACTATGGCTACACCTTC. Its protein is CASSIKLNYGYTF.